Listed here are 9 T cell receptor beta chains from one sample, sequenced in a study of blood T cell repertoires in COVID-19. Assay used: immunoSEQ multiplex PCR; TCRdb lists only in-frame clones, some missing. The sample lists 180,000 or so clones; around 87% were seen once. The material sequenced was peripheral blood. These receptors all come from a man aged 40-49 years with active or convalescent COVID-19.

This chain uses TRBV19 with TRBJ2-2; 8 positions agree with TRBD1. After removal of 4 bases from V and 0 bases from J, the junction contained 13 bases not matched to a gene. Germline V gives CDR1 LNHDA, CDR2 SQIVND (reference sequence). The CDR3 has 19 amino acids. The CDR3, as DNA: TGTGCCAGTAGTACCTCCGGGACAGGCTACGCCGCGAACACCGGGGAGCTGTTTTTT. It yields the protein CASSTSGTGYAANTGELFF.

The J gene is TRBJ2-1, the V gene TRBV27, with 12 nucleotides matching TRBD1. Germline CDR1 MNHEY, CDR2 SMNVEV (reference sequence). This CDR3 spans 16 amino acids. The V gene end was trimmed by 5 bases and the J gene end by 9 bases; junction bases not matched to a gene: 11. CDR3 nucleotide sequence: TGTGCCAGCAGTCAACCGGGACAGGGGGCGCAATCTGAGCAGTTCTTC. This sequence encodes CASSQPGQGAQSEQFF.

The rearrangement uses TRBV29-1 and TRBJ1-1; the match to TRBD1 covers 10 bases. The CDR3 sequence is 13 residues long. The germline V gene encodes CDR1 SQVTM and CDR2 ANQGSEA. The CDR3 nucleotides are TGCAGTGCGAGACAGGGGGCGGAAACTGAAGCTTTCTTT. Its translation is CSARQGAETEAFF.

The CDR3 region has the DNA TGTGCCAGCAGTTTAATGGGGGGGGGCATTAGAAATGAGCAGTTCTTC. Its translation: CASSLMGGGIRNEQFF. V is TRBV28 and J is TRBJ2-1; maybe TRBD2 (7 bases). The CDR3 has 16 amino acids. CDR1 and CDR2 (germline): MDHEN, SYDVKM. Deletions cut 2 bases from V and 7 bases from J, with 18 bases between.

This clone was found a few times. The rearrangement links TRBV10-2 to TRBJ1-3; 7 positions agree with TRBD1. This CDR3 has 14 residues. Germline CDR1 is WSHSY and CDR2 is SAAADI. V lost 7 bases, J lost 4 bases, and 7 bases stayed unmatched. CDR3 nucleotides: TGCGCCAGCATCACAGGGGAATTAGGAAACACCATATATTTT. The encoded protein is CASITGELGNTIYF.

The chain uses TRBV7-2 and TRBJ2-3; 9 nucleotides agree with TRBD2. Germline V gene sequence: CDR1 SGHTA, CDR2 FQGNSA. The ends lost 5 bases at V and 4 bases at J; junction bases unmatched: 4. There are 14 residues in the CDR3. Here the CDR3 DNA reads TGTGCCAGCAGCCCGGGACTAGCATCAGATACGCAGTATTTT. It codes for CASSPGLASDTQYF.

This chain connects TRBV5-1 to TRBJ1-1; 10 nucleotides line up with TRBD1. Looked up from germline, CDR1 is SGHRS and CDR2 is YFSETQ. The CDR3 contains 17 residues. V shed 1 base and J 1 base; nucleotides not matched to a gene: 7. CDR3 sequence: CASSLSLGTGANTEAFF. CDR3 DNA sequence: TGCGCCAGCAGCTTGAGTCTAGGGACAGGGGCGAACACTGAAGCTTTCTTT.

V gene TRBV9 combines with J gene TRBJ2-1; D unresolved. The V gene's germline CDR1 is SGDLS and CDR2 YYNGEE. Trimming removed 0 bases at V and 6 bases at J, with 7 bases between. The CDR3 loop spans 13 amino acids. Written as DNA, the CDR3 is TGTGCCAGCAGCGTAGACCGGTCCAATGAGCAGTTCTTC. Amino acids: CASSVDRSNEQFF.

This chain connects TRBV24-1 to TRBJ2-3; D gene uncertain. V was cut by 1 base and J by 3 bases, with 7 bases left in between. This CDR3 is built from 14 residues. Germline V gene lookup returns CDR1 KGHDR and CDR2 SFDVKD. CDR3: CATSDLARTDTQYF. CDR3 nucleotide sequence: TGTGCCACCAGTGATTTAGCGCGAACAGATACGCAGTATTTT.